The entry below gives a single T cell receptor beta chain sequence along with its context. Its target is unknown. Use of 60 Vbeta and 13 Jbeta primers characterized the PCR. The method was immunoSEQ multiplex PCR; TCRdb's version includes in-frame clones alone and lacks a portion of them. Of fewer than 200,000 clones listed, about 81% are singletons. The germline CDR1 and CDR2 sequences are SGHRS and YFSETQ. The CDR3 runs 15 residues. Trimming pared 3 bases from V and 2 bases from J, leaving 15 bases between. The data were obtained in a study of cytomegalovirus exposure and HLA in healthy donors. Study outcomes and limitations: A later analysis reportedly identified an Asian-associated ancestry cluster as carrying fewer N-insertions than the approximately 640-donor mean. As a later analysis revealed, the rate of TCR association differed by HLA locus, with DRB1 most and HLA-C fewest. Within a later analysis, the majority of CMV-associated TCR beta chains appeared HLA-restricted. At a 0.05 false discovery rate, a later analysis found approximately 15,000 TCR beta sequences to be associated with HLA alleles.

This clonotype was sampled from a woman aged 18 to 35 in good health and CMV-seronegative. The chain employs TRBV5-1 and TRBJ2-7, with a tentative D call TRBD2 (5 bases). Sequencing was done on a sample of PBMCs. The CDR3 coding sequence is TGCGCCAGCAGCTCCCGCCCCCGGGGTACCTACGAGCAGTACTTC. This sequence encodes CASSSRPRGTYEQYF.